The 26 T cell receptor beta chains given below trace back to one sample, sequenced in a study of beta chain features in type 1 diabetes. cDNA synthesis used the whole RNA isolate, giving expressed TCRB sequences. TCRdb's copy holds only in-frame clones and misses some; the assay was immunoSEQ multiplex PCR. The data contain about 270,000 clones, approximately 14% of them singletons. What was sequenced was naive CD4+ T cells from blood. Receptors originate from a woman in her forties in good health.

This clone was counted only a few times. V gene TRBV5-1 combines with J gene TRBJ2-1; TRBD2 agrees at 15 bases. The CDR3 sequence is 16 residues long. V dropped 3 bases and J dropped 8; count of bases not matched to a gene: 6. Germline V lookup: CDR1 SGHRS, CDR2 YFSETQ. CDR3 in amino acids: CASSSYGLAGGYEQFF. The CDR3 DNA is TGCGCCAGCAGCTCATATGGACTAGCGGGGGGGTATGAGCAGTTCTTC.

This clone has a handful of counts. The CDR3 sequence: CASSNSYEQYF. The DNA of the CDR3 is TGTGCCAGCTCCAACTCCTACGAGCAGTACTTC. J is TRBJ2-7 and V is TRBV18; no clear D. Germline V gene lookup returns CDR1 KGHSH and CDR2 LQKENI. V was trimmed by 6 bases and J by 0 bases, leaving 3 bases between them. The CDR3 covers 11 residues. The full variable domain, its missing parts supplied by reference TRBV18 and TRBJ2-7, is NAGVMQNPRHLVRRRGQEARLRCSPMKGHSHVYWYRQLPEEGLKFMVYLQKENIIDESGMPKERFSAEFPKEGPSILRIQQVVRGDSAAYFCASSNSYEQYFGPGTRLTVT.

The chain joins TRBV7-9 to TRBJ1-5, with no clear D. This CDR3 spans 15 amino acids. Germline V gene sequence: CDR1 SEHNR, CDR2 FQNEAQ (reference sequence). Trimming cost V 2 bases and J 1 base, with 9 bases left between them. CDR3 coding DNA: TGTGCCAGCAGCTTAACATCGGGGAGCAATCAGCCCCAGCATTTT. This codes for CASSLTSGSNQPQHF. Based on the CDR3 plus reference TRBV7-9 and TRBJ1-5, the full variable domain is DTGVSQNPRHKITKRGQNVTFRCDPISEHNRLYWYRQTLGQGPEFLTYFQNEAQLEKSRLLSDRFSAERPKGSFSTLEIQRTEQGDSAMYLCASSLTSGSNQPQHFGDGTRLSIL.

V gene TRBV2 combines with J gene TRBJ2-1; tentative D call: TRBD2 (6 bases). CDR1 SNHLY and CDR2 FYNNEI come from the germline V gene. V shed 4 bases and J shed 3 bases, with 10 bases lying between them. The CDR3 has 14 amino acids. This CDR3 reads CASSGTGVYNEQFF. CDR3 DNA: TGTGCCAGCAGTGGGACGGGGGTCTACAATGAGCAGTTCTTC. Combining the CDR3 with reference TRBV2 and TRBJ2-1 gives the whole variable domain EPEVTQTPSHQVTQMGQEVILRCVPISNHLYFYWYRQILGQKVEFLVSFYNNEISEKSEIFDDQFSVERPDGSNFTLKIRSTKLEDSAMYFCASSGTGVYNEQFFGPGTRLTVL.

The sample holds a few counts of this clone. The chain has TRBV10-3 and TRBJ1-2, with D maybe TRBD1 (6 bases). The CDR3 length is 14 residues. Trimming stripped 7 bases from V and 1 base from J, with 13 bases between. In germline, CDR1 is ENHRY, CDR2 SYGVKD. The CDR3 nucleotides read TGTGCCATCAAAACAGGGCAGGGTAACTATGGCTACACCTTC. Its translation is CAIKTGQGNYGYTF.

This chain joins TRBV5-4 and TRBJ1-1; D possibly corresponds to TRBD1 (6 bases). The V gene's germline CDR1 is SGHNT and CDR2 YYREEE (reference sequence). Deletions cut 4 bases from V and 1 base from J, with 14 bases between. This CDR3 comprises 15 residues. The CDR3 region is CASSLATGQNTEAFF. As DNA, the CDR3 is TGTGCCAGCAGCCTGGCGACAGGTCAGAACACTGAAGCTTTCTTT.

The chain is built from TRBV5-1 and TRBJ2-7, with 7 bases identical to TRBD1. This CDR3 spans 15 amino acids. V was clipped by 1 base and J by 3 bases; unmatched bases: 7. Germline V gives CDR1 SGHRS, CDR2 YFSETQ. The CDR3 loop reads CASSLLKGQIYEQYF. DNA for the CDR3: TGCGCCAGCAGCTTGTTGAAGGGACAGATCTACGAGCAGTACTTC.

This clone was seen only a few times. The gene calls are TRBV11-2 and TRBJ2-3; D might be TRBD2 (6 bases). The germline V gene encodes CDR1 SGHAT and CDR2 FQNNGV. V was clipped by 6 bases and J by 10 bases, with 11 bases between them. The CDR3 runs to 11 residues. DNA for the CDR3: TGTGCCAGCAGTCTGGGACTGGCGCAGTATTTT. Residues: CASSLGLAQYF.

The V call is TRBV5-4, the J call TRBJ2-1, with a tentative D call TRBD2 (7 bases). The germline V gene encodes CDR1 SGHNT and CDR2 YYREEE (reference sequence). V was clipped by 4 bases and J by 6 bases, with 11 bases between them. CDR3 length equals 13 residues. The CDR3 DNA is TGTGCCAGCAGCGGGGGGGCACTCAATGAGCAGTTCTTC. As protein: CASSGGALNEQFF.

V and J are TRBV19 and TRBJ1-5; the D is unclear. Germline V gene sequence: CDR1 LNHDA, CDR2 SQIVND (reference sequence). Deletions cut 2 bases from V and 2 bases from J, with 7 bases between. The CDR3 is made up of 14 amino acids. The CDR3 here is CASSIRRGNQPQHF. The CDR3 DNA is TGTGCCAGTAGTATACGGAGGGGCAATCAGCCCCAGCATTTT.

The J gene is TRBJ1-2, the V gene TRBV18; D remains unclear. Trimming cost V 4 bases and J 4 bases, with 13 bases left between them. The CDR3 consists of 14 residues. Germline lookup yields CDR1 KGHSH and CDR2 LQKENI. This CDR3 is CASSQRTDRYGYTF. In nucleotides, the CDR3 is TGTGCCAGCTCACAGCGGACGGACCGCTATGGCTACACCTTC.

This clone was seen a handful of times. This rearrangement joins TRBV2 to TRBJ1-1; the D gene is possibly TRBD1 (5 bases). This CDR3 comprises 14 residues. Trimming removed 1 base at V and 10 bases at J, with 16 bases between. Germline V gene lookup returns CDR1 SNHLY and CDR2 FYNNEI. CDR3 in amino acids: CASSEVTVLAGAFF. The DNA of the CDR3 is TGTGCCAGCAGTGAAGTGACAGTTTTGGCCGGAGCTTTCTTT.

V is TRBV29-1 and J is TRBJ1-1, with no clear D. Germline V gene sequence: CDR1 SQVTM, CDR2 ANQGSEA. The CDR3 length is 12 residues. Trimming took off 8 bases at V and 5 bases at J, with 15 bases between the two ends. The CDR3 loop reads CSPEGLGTEAFF. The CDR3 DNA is TGCAGCCCTGAGGGCCTAGGAACTGAAGCTTTCTTT. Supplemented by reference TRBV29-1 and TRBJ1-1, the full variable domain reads SAVISQKPSRDICQRGTSLTIQCQVDSQVTMMFWYRQQPGQSLTLIATANQGSEATYESGFVIDKFPISRPNLTFSTLTVSNMSPEDSSIYLCSPEGLGTEAFFGQGTRLTVV.

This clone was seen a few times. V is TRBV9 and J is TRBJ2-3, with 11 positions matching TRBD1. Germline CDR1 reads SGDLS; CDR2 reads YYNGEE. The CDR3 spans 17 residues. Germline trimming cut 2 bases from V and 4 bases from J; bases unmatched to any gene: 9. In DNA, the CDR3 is TGTGCCAGCAGCGTGGGAGCCGGGACAGGGGGGGCAGATACGCAGTATTTT. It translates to CASSVGAGTGGADTQYF.

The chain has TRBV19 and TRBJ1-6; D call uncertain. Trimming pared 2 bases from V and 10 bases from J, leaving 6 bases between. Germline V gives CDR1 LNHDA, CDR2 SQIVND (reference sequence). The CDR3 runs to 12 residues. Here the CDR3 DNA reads TGTGCCAGTAGTATACAACACTCACCCCTCCACTTT. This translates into CASSIQHSPLHF.

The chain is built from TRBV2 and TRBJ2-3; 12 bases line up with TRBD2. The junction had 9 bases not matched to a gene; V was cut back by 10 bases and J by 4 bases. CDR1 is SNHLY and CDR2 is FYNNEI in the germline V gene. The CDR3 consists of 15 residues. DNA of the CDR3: TGTGCCACCTTTTCTAGCGGGGGGGCACCAGATACGCAGTATTTT. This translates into CATFSSGGAPDTQYF.

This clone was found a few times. The CDR3 nucleotides read TGTGCCAGCAGCCTCACATCTTCTGGAAACACCATATATTTT. Protein: CASSLTSSGNTIYF. The V gene is TRBV9, the J gene TRBJ1-3; D ambiguous. The germline CDR1 and CDR2 sequences are SGDLS and YYNGEE. V lost 4 bases to trimming and J lost 1 base, with 9 bases between them. The CDR3 has 14 amino acids.

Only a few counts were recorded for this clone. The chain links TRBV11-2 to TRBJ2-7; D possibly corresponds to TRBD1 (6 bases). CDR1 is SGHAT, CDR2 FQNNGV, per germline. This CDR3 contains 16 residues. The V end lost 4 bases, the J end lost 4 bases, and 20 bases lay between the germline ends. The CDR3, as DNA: TGTGCCAGCAGCTCCGTTAGGGCCGGGACAACTTACGAGCAGTACTTC. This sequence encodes CASSSVRAGTTYEQYF.

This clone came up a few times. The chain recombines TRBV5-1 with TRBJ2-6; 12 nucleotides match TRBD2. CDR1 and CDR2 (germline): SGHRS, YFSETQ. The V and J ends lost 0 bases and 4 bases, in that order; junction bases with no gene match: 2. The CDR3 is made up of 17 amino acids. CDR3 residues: CASSLGLAGVGANVLTF. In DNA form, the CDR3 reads TGCGCCAGCAGCTTGGGACTAGCGGGGGTCGGGGCCAACGTCCTGACTTTC.

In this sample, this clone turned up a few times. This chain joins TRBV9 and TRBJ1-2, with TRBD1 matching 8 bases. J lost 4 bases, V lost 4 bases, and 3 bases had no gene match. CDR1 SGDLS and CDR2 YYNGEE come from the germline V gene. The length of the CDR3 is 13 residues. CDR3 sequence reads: CASSSQGAYGYTF. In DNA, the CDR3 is TGTGCCAGCAGCAGCCAGGGGGCCTATGGCTACACCTTC.

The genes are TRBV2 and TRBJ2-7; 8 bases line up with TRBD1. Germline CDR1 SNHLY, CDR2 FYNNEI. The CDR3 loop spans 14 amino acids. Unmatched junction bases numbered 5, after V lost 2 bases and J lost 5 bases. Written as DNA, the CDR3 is TGTGCCAGCAGTGAACAGGGGGCGCTCAACGAGCAGTACTTC. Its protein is CASSEQGALNEQYF.

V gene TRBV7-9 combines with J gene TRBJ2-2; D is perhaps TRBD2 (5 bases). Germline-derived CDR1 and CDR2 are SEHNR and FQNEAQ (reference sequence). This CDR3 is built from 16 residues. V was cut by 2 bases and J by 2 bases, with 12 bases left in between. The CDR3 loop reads CASSLRSSGNTGELFF. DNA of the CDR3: TGTGCCAGCAGCTTAAGGTCGAGCGGAAACACCGGGGAGCTGTTTTTT. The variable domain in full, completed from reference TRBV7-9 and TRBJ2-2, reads DTGVSQNPRHKITKRGQNVTFRCDPISEHNRLYWYRQTLGQGPEFLTYFQNEAQLEKSRLLSDRFSAERPKGSFSTLEIQRTEQGDSAMYLCASSLRSSGNTGELFFGEGSRLTVL.

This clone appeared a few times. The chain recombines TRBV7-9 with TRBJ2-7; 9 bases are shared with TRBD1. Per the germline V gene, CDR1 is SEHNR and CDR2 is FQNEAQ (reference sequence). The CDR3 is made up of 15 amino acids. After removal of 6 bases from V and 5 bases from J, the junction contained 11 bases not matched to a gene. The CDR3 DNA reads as TGTGCCAGCAGTCAACTAACAGGGGGCTTGAACGAGCAGTACTTC. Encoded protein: CASSQLTGGLNEQYF.

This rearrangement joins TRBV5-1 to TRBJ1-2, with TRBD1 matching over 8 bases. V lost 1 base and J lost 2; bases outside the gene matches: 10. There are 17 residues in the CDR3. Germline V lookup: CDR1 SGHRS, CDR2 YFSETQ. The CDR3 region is CASSLLAGGSPNYGYTF. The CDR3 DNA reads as TGCGCCAGCAGCTTGTTGGCAGGGGGCTCCCCAAACTATGGCTACACCTTC.

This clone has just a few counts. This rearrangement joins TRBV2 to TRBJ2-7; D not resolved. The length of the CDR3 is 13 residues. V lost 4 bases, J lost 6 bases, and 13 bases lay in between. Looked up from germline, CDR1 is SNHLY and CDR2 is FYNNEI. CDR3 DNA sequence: TGTGCCAGCAGTGTTACCCTCGGTGGCGAGCAGTACTTC. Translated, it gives CASSVTLGGEQYF.

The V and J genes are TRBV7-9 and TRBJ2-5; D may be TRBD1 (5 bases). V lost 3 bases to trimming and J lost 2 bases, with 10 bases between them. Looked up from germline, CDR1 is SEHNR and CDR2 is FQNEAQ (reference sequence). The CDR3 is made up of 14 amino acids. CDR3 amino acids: CASSFYDSQETQYF. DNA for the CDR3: TGTGCCAGCAGCTTTTACGACAGTCAAGAGACCCAGTACTTC.